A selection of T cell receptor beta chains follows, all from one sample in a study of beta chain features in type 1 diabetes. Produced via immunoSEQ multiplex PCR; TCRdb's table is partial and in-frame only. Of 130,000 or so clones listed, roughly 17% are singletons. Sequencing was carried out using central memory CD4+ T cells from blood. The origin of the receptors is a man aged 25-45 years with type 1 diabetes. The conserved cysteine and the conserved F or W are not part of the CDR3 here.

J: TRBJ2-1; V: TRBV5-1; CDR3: ASSLYRGTAAPLNNEQF
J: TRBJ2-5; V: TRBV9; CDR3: ASSVTLGQGRETQY
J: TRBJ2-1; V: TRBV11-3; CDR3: ASSLDQGGSSSYNEQF
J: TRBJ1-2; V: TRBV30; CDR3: AWSVLATYGYT
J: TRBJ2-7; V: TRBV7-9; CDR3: ASSVSGGLHYEQY
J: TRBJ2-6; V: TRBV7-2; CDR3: ASSTGQAYSGANVLT
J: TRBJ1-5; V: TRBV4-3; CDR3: ASSQVLRGNQPQH
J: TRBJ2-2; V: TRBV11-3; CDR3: ASSFRDRGTGELF
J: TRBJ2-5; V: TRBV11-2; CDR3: ASSLLAGAVETQY
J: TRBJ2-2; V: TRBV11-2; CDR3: ASSFRRGPGELF
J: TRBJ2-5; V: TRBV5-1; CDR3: ASSAQWTQY
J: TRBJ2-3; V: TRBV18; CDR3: ASSPSGEDTQY
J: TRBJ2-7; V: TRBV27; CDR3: ASSLIGLEGYEQY
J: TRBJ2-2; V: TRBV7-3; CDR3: ASTMDNTGELF
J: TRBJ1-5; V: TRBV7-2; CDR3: ASSYTGLSNQPQH
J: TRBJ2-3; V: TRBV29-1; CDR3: SVDRAASDTQY
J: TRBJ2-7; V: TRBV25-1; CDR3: ASSDPGYKEQY
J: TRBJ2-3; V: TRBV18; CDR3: ASSREGRGTDTQY
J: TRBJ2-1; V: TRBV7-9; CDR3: ASSSRGAGLAYSYNEQF
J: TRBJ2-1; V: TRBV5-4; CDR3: ASSRSTGRNNEQF
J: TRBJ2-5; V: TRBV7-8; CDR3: ASSYDRAYETQY
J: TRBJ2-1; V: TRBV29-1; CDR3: SATSGGRPVDEQF
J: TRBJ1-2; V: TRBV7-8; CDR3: ASSLAVGGYGYT
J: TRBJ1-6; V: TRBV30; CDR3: AWRSGTTTSPLH
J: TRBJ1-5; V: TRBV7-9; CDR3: ASSLGTATHSNQPQH
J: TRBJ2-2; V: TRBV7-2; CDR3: ASSSNTGSTGELF
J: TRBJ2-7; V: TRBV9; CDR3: ASSVDPGTYEQY
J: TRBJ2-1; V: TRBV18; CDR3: ASSPDDNEQF
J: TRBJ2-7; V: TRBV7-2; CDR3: ASSLVYEQY
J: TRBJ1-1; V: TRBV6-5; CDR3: ASSYSSQSNTEAF